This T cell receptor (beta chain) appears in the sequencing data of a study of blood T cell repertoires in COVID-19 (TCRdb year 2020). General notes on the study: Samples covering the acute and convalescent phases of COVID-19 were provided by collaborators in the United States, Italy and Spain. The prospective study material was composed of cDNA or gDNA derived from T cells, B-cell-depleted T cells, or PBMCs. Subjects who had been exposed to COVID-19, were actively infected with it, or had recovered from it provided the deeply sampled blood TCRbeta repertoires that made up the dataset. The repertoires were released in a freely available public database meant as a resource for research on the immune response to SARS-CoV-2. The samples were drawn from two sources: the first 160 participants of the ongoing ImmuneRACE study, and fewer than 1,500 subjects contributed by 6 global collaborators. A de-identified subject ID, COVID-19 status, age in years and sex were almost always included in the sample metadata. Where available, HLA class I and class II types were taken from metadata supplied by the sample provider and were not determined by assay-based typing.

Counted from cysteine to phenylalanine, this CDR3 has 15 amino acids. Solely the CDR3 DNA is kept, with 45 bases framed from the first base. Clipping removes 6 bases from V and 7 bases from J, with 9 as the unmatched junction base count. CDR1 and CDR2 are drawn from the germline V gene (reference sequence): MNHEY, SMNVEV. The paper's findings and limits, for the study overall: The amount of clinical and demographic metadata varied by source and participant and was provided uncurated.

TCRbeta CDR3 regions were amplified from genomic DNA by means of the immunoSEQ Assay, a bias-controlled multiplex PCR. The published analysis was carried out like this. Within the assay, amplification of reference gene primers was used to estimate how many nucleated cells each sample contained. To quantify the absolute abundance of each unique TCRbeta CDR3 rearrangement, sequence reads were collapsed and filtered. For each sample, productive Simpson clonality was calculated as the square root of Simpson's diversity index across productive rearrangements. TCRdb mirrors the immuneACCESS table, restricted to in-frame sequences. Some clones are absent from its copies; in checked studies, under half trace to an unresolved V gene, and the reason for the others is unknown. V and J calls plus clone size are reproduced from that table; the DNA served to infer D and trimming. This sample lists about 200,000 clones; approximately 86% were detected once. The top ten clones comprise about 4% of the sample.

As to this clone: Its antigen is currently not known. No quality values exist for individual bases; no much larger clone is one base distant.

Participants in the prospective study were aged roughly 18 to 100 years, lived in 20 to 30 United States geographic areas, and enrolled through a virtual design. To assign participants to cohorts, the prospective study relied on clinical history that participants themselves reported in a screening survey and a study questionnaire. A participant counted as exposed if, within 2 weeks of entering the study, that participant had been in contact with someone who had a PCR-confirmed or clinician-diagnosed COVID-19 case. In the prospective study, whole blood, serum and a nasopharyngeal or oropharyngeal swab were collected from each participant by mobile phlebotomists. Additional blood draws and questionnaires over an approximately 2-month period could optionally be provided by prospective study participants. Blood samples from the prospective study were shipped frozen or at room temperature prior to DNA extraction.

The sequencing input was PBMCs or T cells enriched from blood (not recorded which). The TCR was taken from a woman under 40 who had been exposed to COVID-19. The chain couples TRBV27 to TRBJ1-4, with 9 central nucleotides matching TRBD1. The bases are TGTGCCAGCAGAACACTACAGGGGGCGGGTGAAAAACTGTTTTTT. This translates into CASRTLQGAGEKLFF.